Listed below are T cell receptor beta chains from one sample, sequenced in a study of blood T cell repertoires in COVID-19. The assay was immunoSEQ multiplex PCR, and TCRdb's table has in-frame clones only and misses some. Of 350,000 or so clones in the sample, roughly 89% were seen once. The sample consisted of peripheral blood. All receptors derive from a woman in her sixties or seventies with COVID-19, enrolled during active disease. The CDR3 runs from the conserved cysteine through the conserved F or W. Fields, in order: D gene, J gene, V gene, clone size, CDR3 protein, CDR3 DNA. A D gene is named only where the DNA matches it firmly. Where a row states a size, it is once, few, many or the class of an expanded clone; other rows omit it.

d_call: -; j_call: TRBJ2-5; v_call: TRBV7-3; clone_size: -; cdr3_aa: CASSLERLGTQYF; cdr3_nt: TGTGCCAGCAGCTTAGAGCGGTTGGGTACCCAGTACTTC
d_call: -; j_call: TRBJ1-1; v_call: TRBV5-4; clone_size: -; cdr3_aa: CASSLIGQPNTEAFF; cdr3_nt: TGTGCCAGCAGCTTGATTGGCCAACCGAACACTGAAGCTTTCTTT
d_call: TRBD1; j_call: TRBJ1-2; v_call: TRBV28; clone_size: once; cdr3_aa: CASSRTGAVYGYTF; cdr3_nt: TGTGCCAGCAGTCGGACAGGGGCCGTCTATGGCTACACCTTC
d_call: TRBD2; j_call: TRBJ2-1; v_call: TRBV11-2; clone_size: -; cdr3_aa: CASSLVAGGPSEQFF; cdr3_nt: TGTGCCAGCAGCTTAGTAGCGGGGGGCCCCTCAGAGCAGTTCTTC
d_call: TRBD1; j_call: TRBJ2-1; v_call: TRBV3-1/TRBV3-2; clone_size: -; cdr3_aa: CASSLGRQGNNEQFF; cdr3_nt: TGTGCCAGCAGCCTCGGTAGACAGGGCAACAATGAGCAGTTCTTC
d_call: -; j_call: TRBJ1-1; v_call: TRBV19; clone_size: -; cdr3_aa: CASSTIELVTSEAFF; cdr3_nt: TGTGCCAGTAGTACAATTGAGTTAGTCACCTCTGAAGCTTTCTTT
d_call: -; j_call: TRBJ2-3; v_call: TRBV4-1; clone_size: -; cdr3_aa: CASSSLSGYGTDTQYF; cdr3_nt: TGCGCCAGCAGCTCGCTATCGGGGTACGGCACAGATACGCAGTATTTT
d_call: -; j_call: TRBJ2-7; v_call: TRBV3-1/TRBV3-2; clone_size: -; cdr3_aa: CASSQWTSPTYEQYF; cdr3_nt: TGTGCCAGCAGCCAGTGGACTTCCCCGACCTACGAGCAGTACTTC
d_call: -; j_call: TRBJ2-1; v_call: TRBV28; clone_size: -; cdr3_aa: CASSTSRGPASYNEQFF; cdr3_nt: TGTGCCAGCAGTACCTCGCGGGGGCCGGCCTCCTACAATGAGCAGTTCTTC
d_call: -; j_call: TRBJ1-6; v_call: TRBV9; clone_size: -; cdr3_aa: CASSVVGGSPLHF; cdr3_nt: TGTGCCAGCAGCGTAGTCGGAGGCTCACCCCTCCACTTT
d_call: -; j_call: TRBJ2-2; v_call: TRBV7-9; clone_size: -; cdr3_aa: CASSKRREAAGELFF; cdr3_nt: TGTGCCAGCAGCAAAAGGAGGGAAGCGGCCGGGGAGCTGTTTTTT
d_call: -; j_call: TRBJ1-2; v_call: TRBV15; clone_size: -; cdr3_aa: CATSPTGFPIYGYTF; cdr3_nt: TGTGCCACCAGCCCCACAGGGTTTCCGATATATGGCTACACCTTC
d_call: -; j_call: TRBJ1-5; v_call: TRBV10-2; clone_size: -; cdr3_aa: CASSEPPGVGEQPQHF; cdr3_nt: TGCGCCAGCAGTGAGCCCCCAGGGGTTGGAGAACAGCCCCAGCATTTT
d_call: -; j_call: TRBJ1-1; v_call: TRBV5-1; clone_size: -; cdr3_aa: CASSLAQVLNTEAFF; cdr3_nt: TGCGCCAGCAGCTTGGCCCAGGTTCTGAACACTGAAGCTTTCTTT
d_call: -; j_call: TRBJ1-1; v_call: TRBV27; clone_size: once; cdr3_aa: CASSSQVRGTEAFF; cdr3_nt: TGTGCCAGCAGTTCCCAGGTTCGGGGCACTGAAGCTTTCTTT
d_call: -; j_call: TRBJ1-5; v_call: TRBV7-2; clone_size: -; cdr3_aa: CASSLASPGQPQHF; cdr3_nt: TGTGCCAGCAGCTTAGCTTCACCGGGACAGCCCCAGCATTTT
d_call: -; j_call: TRBJ1-4; v_call: TRBV4-2; clone_size: -; cdr3_aa: CASSRTSKMRNEKLFF; cdr3_nt: TGTGCCAGCAGCCGTACCTCGAAGATGAGAAATGAAAAACTGTTTTTT
d_call: TRBD1; j_call: TRBJ1-1; v_call: TRBV30; clone_size: -; cdr3_aa: CAFSRMQGVNTEAFF; cdr3_nt: TGTGCCTTCTCACGGATGCAGGGGGTGAACACTGAAGCTTTCTTT
d_call: -; j_call: TRBJ2-1; v_call: TRBV7-3; clone_size: -; cdr3_aa: CASSLHGVNEQFF; cdr3_nt: TGTGCCAGCAGCTTACACGGGGTCAATGAGCAGTTCTTC
d_call: -; j_call: TRBJ1-6; v_call: TRBV5-5; clone_size: -; cdr3_aa: CASSRGQTYNSPLHF; cdr3_nt: TGTGCCAGCAGCAGAGGACAGACTTATAATTCACCCCTCCACTTT
d_call: TRBD1; j_call: TRBJ2-5; v_call: TRBV27; clone_size: -; cdr3_aa: CASSLSGTAQETQYF; cdr3_nt: TGTGCCAGCAGTTTAAGTGGGACAGCCCAAGAGACCCAGTACTTC
d_call: -; j_call: TRBJ1-2; v_call: TRBV10-3; clone_size: -; cdr3_aa: CAISDGAGVNSYGYTF; cdr3_nt: TGTGCCATCAGTGACGGGGCAGGGGTTAATTCCTATGGCTACACCTTC
d_call: -; j_call: TRBJ1-6; v_call: TRBV5-6; clone_size: -; cdr3_aa: CASSLFEGSSPLHF; cdr3_nt: TGTGCCAGCAGCCTGTTCGAGGGTTCTTCACCCCTCCACTTT
d_call: -; j_call: TRBJ1-2; v_call: TRBV7-2; clone_size: once; cdr3_aa: CASSLERYGYTF; cdr3_nt: TGTGCCAGCAGCTTAGAGAGGTATGGCTACACCTTC
d_call: TRBD2; j_call: TRBJ2-3; v_call: TRBV10-1; clone_size: once; cdr3_aa: CASSLGLAGGTTDTQYF; cdr3_nt: TGCGCCAGCAGCCTGGGACTAGCGGGGGGGACTACAGATACGCAGTATTTT
d_call: -; j_call: TRBJ1-5; v_call: TRBV5-3; clone_size: once; cdr3_aa: CARSHRTELNQPQHF; cdr3_nt: TGTGCCAGAAGCCACCGGACAGAGCTAAATCAGCCCCAGCATTTT
d_call: TRBD1; j_call: TRBJ2-5; v_call: TRBV18; clone_size: -; cdr3_aa: CASSPPGTGPQETQYF; cdr3_nt: TGTGCCAGCTCACCACCAGGGACAGGGCCTCAAGAGACCCAGTACTTC
d_call: TRBD2; j_call: TRBJ2-3; v_call: TRBV6-5; clone_size: -; cdr3_aa: CASTLGGTDTQYF; cdr3_nt: TGTGCCAGCACCCTGGGGGGGACAGATACGCAGTATTTT
d_call: -; j_call: TRBJ2-5; v_call: TRBV18; clone_size: -; cdr3_aa: CASSPPGDRETQYF; cdr3_nt: TGTGCCAGCTCACCTCCGGGGGATCGGGAGACCCAGTACTTC
d_call: -; j_call: TRBJ2-7; v_call: TRBV6-5; clone_size: -; cdr3_aa: CASSYSAGEDDEQYF; cdr3_nt: TGTGCCAGCAGTTACTCCGCCGGGGAGGACGACGAGCAGTACTTC
d_call: TRBD1; j_call: TRBJ2-5; v_call: TRBV24-1; clone_size: -; cdr3_aa: CATRSTGSETQYF; cdr3_nt: TGTGCCACCAGATCGACAGGGTCAGAGACCCAGTACTTC
d_call: -; j_call: TRBJ1-2; v_call: TRBV29-1; clone_size: -; cdr3_aa: CSVSLLGRIYGYTF; cdr3_nt: TGCAGCGTCTCCCTTTTGGGGCGGATCTATGGCTACACCTTC
d_call: TRBD1; j_call: TRBJ1-1; v_call: TRBV10-3; clone_size: -; cdr3_aa: CAISADRGGGNTEAFF; cdr3_nt: TGTGCCATCAGTGCGGACAGGGGCGGAGGAAACACTGAAGCTTTCTTT
d_call: TRBD2; j_call: TRBJ2-1; v_call: TRBV10-1; clone_size: -; cdr3_aa: CASSLAGGHEQFF; cdr3_nt: TGCGCCAGCAGTCTAGCGGGGGGGCATGAGCAGTTCTTC
d_call: TRBD1; j_call: TRBJ2-1; v_call: TRBV5-1; clone_size: -; cdr3_aa: CASSLAGQGASEQFF; cdr3_nt: TGCGCCAGCAGCTTGGCAGGACAGGGGGCATCCGAGCAGTTCTTC
d_call: -; j_call: TRBJ1-1; v_call: TRBV19; clone_size: -; cdr3_aa: CASSMASTGRIGTEAFF; cdr3_nt: TGTGCCAGTAGTATGGCCTCCACAGGGCGGATCGGCACTGAAGCTTTCTTT
d_call: TRBD1; j_call: TRBJ2-7; v_call: TRBV3-1/TRBV3-2; clone_size: -; cdr3_aa: CASSQMRETGRIF; cdr3_nt: TGTGCCAGCAGCCAAATGAGGGAGACAGGGCGCATTTTC
d_call: -; j_call: TRBJ1-2; v_call: TRBV5-1; clone_size: few; cdr3_aa: CASSSGKTGEGGYTF; cdr3_nt: TGCGCCAGCAGCTCGGGAAAGACAGGAGAGGGGGGCTACACCTTC
d_call: TRBD1; j_call: TRBJ2-5; v_call: TRBV14; clone_size: -; cdr3_aa: CASSHDRGSETQYF; cdr3_nt: TGTGCCAGCAGCCACGACAGGGGGTCGGAGACCCAGTACTTC
d_call: -; j_call: TRBJ2-7; v_call: TRBV3-1/TRBV3-2; clone_size: -; cdr3_aa: CASSQDLGGTPYEQYF; cdr3_nt: TGTGCCAGCAGCCAAGATCTAGGGGGAACCCCCTACGAGCAGTACTTC
d_call: -; j_call: TRBJ2-6; v_call: TRBV9; clone_size: -; cdr3_aa: CASSAGQSGANVLTF; cdr3_nt: TGTGCCAGCAGCGCCGGACAGTCTGGGGCCAACGTCCTGACTTTC